The clone carrying this T cell receptor beta chain turned up a few times. Its antigen remains unidentified. Sequencing was performed with immunoSEQ multiplex PCR; in TCRdb, only in-frame clones are kept and a portion is missing. The sample lists about 83,000 clones; roughly 79% were seen once. The sample is drawn from a study of radiotherapy plus CTLA-4 blockade in lung cancer. The wider study: Disease control was achieved by over 25% of patients, and objective responses by about 19%. Whole-study results and caveats: Reports state that early shifts in blood T cell clones, with interferon-beta, best predicted response. There was expansion of tumor-derived TCR clones in blood after radiotherapy plus ipilimumab.

Patients with chemo-refractory metastatic non-small-cell lung cancer received focal radiation plus CTLA-4 blockade with ipilimumab. The CDR3 is 15 residues long. With 2 bases removed from V and 6 bases from J, the gap between germline ends came to 14 bases. Germline V gene lookup returns CDR1 LNHNV and CDR2 YYDKDF (reference sequence). The rearrangement uses TRBV15 and TRBJ1-3; D possibly corresponds to TRBD1 (6 bases). The specimen was peripheral blood, collected from a patient treated with radiotherapy plus ipilimumab. This TCR was sampled from a human donor with non-small cell lung cancer who had a partial response to radiotherapy plus ipilimumab. Some clones in this sample may be carry-over from other donors' samples. The CDR3 protein is CATSRPGGLENTIYF. CDR3 DNA sequence: TGTGCCACCAGCAGACCCGGGGGGCTGGAAAACACCATATATTTT.